Listed here are 8 T cell receptor beta chains from one sample, sequenced in a study of identical twins' blood T cells. TCRdb re-analysed the 5' RACE reads in MiXCR, keeping a single row per CDR3 protein. In the table there are roughly 340,000 distinct CDR3 sequences, roughly 30% of which are singletons. Sequencing was performed on PBMCs. These receptors all come from a woman aged 18-50 years in good health.

With respect to this clonotype: A clone one base away is much larger, so this may be a read error. The chain recombines TRBV29-1 with TRBJ2-5, with D uncertain. The V gene lost 7 bases and the J gene lost 0 bases, with 9 bases spanning the gap. The V gene's germline CDR1 is SQVTM and CDR2 ANQGSEA. The length of the CDR3 is 12 residues. DNA of the CDR3: TGCAGCGGCGCCACCAACCAAGAGACCCAGTACTTC. It encodes CSGATNQETQYF.

In regard to this clonotype: A clone one base away is much larger, so this may be a read error. V is TRBV5-6 and J is TRBJ1-6; D is perhaps TRBD1 (5 bases). V gave up 6 bases and J gave up 10 bases, with 17 bases separating them. The CDR3 is made up of 14 amino acids. Germline lookup yields CDR1 SGHDT and CDR2 YYEEEE. In nucleotides, the CDR3 is TGTGCCAGCATCATGCAGGGTGGGCAATCACCCCTCCACTTT. Amino acid sequence: CASIMQGGQSPLHF. Combining the CDR3 with reference TRBV5-6 and TRBJ1-6 gives the whole variable domain DAGVTQSPTHLIKTRGQQVTLRCSPKSGHDTVSWYQQALGQGPQFIFQYYEEEERQRGNFPDRFSGHQFPNYSSELNVNALLLGDSALYLCASIMQGGQSPLHFGNGTRLTVT.

The table lists this clonotype with a few counts. The chain is built from TRBV6-5 and TRBJ2-3, with TRBD2 as a possible D gene (5 bases). Trimming stripped 7 bases from V and 2 bases from J, with 10 bases between. Germline V CDR1 and CDR2: MNHEY, SVGAGI. This CDR3 contains 13 residues. Here the CDR3 DNA reads TGTGCCAGCACAGCGGTAAACACAGATACGCAGTATTTT. Encoded protein: CASTAVNTDTQYF.

The chain carries TRBV27 and TRBJ1-5; D remains ambiguous. The CDR3 is 15 amino acids. V was clipped by 2 bases and J by 2 bases, with 10 bases between them. From germline, CDR1 is MNHEY and CDR2 SMNVEV (reference sequence). The CDR3: CASSLGVRGNQPQHF. For the CDR3, the DNA is TGTGCCAGCAGTTTAGGAGTACGGGGCAATCAGCCCCAGCATTTT.

Note on this clonotype: Its ends do not fully match the called genes, so a read error is possible. The rearrangement links TRBV7-9 to TRBJ2-7; the match to TRBD2 covers 7 bases. Germline V gene sequence: CDR1 SEHNR, CDR2 FQNEAQ (reference sequence). This CDR3 has 13 residues. For the CDR3, the DNA is TGTGCCAGCAGCTTAACCGGGACTAACGAGCAGTGCTTC. Translated: CASSLTGTNEQCF.

There are a few counts of this clonotype. The chain combines TRBV25-1 with TRBJ1-6, with D tentatively TRBD1 (6 bases). V was shortened by 6 bases and J by 1 base, with 10 bases between the two germline ends. Germline CDR1 and CDR2: MGHDK and SYGVNS. This CDR3 is built from 15 residues. CDR3 sequence (DNA): TGTGCCAGCAGGAAAGGGGGTTCCTATAATTCACCCCTCCACTTT. Protein sequence: CASRKGGSYNSPLHF.

This clonotype came up a few times. The gene calls are TRBV12-3 or TRBV12-4 and TRBJ2-7; 7 bases match TRBD2. The CDR3 extends over 14 amino acids. The junction had 4 bases not matched to a gene; V was cut back by 2 bases and J by 3 bases. CDR3 residues: CASSLSGADYEQYF. CDR3 in DNA: TGTGCCAGCAGTTTAAGCGGGGCCGACTACGAGCAGTACTTC.

The gene calls are TRBV28 and TRBJ1-5; D remains unclear. Germline V gives CDR1 MDHEN, CDR2 SYDVKM. CDR3 size: 12 residues. The V gene lost 7 bases and the J gene lost 9 bases, with 13 bases spanning the gap. This chain's CDR3 is CASTLPRGPQHF. CDR3 DNA: TGTGCCAGCACCCTCCCCCGCGGGCCCCAGCATTTT.